This TCR beta chain was found in a study of human T cells and chemical hapten exposure. Study summary: 2% DPC was applied to about 2 cm by about 2 cm of upper inner arm skin for sensitization.

The CDR3 is made up of 13 amino acids. Trimming shortened V by 5 bases and J by 5 bases, and 15 bases separated the two germline ends. Looked up from germline, CDR1 is DFQATT and CDR2 is SNEGSKA (reference sequence). Original analysis: Sample-level TCR yields exhibited a median of around 93,000, with a range of about 20,000 to 690,600. MiXCR, applied by TCRdb to the RACE reads, yields one record per CDR3 protein. The authors' filters were not applied to this entry. The sample holds fewer than 60,000 distinct CDR3 sequences, around 9.3% seen once. Study conclusions and caveats: Expanded TCRs clustered into significantly more large CDR3 similarity groups than controls, the analysis revealed.

Ten or more counts support this clonotype. Its antigen is not known. The time point was: patch test 1, 2 weeks after DPC sensitization. Treatment defined: therapeutic diphenylcyclopropenone sensitization with weekly scalp DPC. Patches went on only after blood had been drawn each time. The sequencing here drew on whole blood, taken in connection with sensitization to the hapten diphenylcyclopropenone (DPC). The source is a woman between 45 and 65 years old with alopecia areata. Some clones in this sample may be carry-over from other donors' samples. The chain recombines TRBV20-1 with TRBJ1-2; D gene uncertain. CDR3 bases: TGCAGTGCTCCCCAGTTCCTGGGTTATGGCTACACCTTC. Amino acid sequence: CSAPQFLGYGYTF.